A single sample gave rise to the 24 T cell receptor beta chains below, sequenced in a study of OX40 agonist ivuxolimab in advanced cancers. The data were produced by immunoSEQ multiplex PCR, yet TCRdb's version contains in-frame clones alone and is incomplete. The repertoire has about 26,000 clones, approximately 85% of them found once; the top ten carry roughly 33%. The sample here was CD4+ or CD8+ T cells sorted from blood, taken in a trial of the OX40 agonist ivuxolimab. Receptor source: an adult with an advanced solid tumor such as melanoma, head and neck, liver or kidney cancer.

The CDR3 sequence: CASSLFATSYNEQFF. Here the CDR3 DNA reads TGTGCCAGCAGTTTATTTGCCACCTCCTACAATGAGCAGTTCTTC. The J gene is TRBJ2-1, the V gene TRBV27; D gene unclear. The CDR3 is made up of 15 amino acids. V lost 1 base and J 0 bases, leaving 7 bases between the germline ends. Germline V CDR1 and CDR2: MNHEY, SMNVEV (reference sequence).

V and J are TRBV7-9 and TRBJ1-2, with D hard to call. Trimming pared 4 bases from V and 6 bases from J, leaving 9 bases between. Germline V lookup: CDR1 SEHNR, CDR2 FQNEAQ (reference sequence). The CDR3 consists of 12 residues. The CDR3 region has the DNA TGTGCCAGCAGCTCTGAGTACGATGGCTACACCTTC. Protein sequence: CASSSEYDGYTF.

This clone occurred many times. The V call is TRBV14, the J call TRBJ2-7; 13 bases are shared with TRBD2. The CDR3 runs 15 residues. Germline assignment: CDR1 SGHDN and CDR2 FVKESK. Unmatched junction bases numbered 3, after V lost 4 bases and J lost 3 bases. CDR3 sequence reads: CASSLGLAGDYEQYF. CDR3 nucleotide sequence: TGTGCCAGCAGCCTCGGACTAGCGGGAGACTACGAGCAGTACTTC.

This chain links TRBV15 with TRBJ2-5; D uncertain. V lost 4 bases to trimming and J lost 0 bases, with 6 bases between them. The CDR3 spans 13 residues. Germline V lookup: CDR1 LNHNV, CDR2 YYDKDF (reference sequence). CDR3 residues: CATSKMYQETQYF. CDR3 nucleotides: TGTGCCACCAGCAAGATGTACCAAGAGACCCAGTACTTC. Drawing the rest from reference TRBV15 and TRBJ2-5, the complete variable domain is DAMVIQNPRYQVTQFGKPVTLSCSQTLNHNVMYWYQQKSSQAPKLLFHYYDKDFNNEADTPDNFQSRRPNTSFCFLDIRSPGLGDTAMYLCATSKMYQETQYFGPGTRLLVL.

The rearrangement joins TRBV27 to TRBJ2-7, with unresolved D. The CDR3 runs to 14 residues. Germline loops: CDR1 MNHEY, CDR2 SMNVEV (reference sequence). V was shortened by 3 bases and J by 3 bases, with 12 bases between the two germline ends. In DNA, the CDR3 is TGTGCCAGCAGTTTCAGATCTTCGAACTACGAGCAGTACTTC. This codes for CASSFRSSNYEQYF.

The gene calls are TRBV4-3 and TRBJ1-4, with TRBD1 as a possible D gene (6 bases). Trimming took 0 bases from V and 2 from J, leaving 16 bases between them. The CDR3 length is 18 residues. Germline CDR1 reads LGHNA; CDR2 reads YSLEER. CDR3 loop: CASSQDRWGAGTNEKLFF. CDR3 in DNA: TGCGCCAGCAGCCAAGATCGGTGGGGGGCCGGGACTAATGAAAAACTGTTTTTT.

V is TRBV13 and J is TRBJ1-2; 7 bases line up with TRBD1. This CDR3 comprises 15 residues. Looked up from germline, CDR1 is PRHDT and CDR2 is FYEKMQ (reference sequence). With V trimmed by 5 bases and J by 4 bases, 10 bases remained unmatched. CDR3 sequence: CASSLSTGTAYGYTF. CDR3 bases: TGTGCCAGCAGCCTAAGCACAGGGACAGCCTATGGCTACACCTTC.

This clone was seen just once. The chain has TRBV6-6 and TRBJ2-1, with 7 bases lining up with TRBD2. V lost 6 bases, J lost 10 bases, and 3 bases stayed unmatched. The germline V gene has CDR1 MNHNY and CDR2 SVGAGI (reference sequence). The CDR3 extends over 11 amino acids. The CDR3 sequence is CASRRSGEQFF. CDR3 bases: TGTGCCAGCAGACGTAGCGGGGAGCAGTTCTTC.

This clone qualifies as large. V gene TRBV6-5 combines with J gene TRBJ2-7; TRBD1 aligns across 7 bases. The CDR3 loop spans 16 amino acids. CDR1 MNHEY and CDR2 SVGAGI come from the germline V gene. V was clipped by 0 bases and J by 2 bases; unmatched bases: 7. CDR3 DNA sequence: TGTGCCAGCAGTTACTCGACACAGGGGCTTCCCTACGAGCAGTACTTC. Its protein is CASSYSTQGLPYEQYF.

V is TRBV30 and J is TRBJ2-7; TRBD1 might be the D (5 bases). V gave up 3 bases and J gave up 3 bases, with 15 bases separating them. Germline CDR1 reads GTSNPN; CDR2 reads SVGIG (reference sequence). This CDR3 is built from 14 residues. Here the CDR3 DNA reads TGTGCCTGGAGCGCACTCCACCAGGGCTACGAGCAGTACTTC. Translating gives CAWSALHQGYEQYF.

The rearrangement uses TRBV19 and TRBJ1-1; 7 positions agree with TRBD1. Germline V gives CDR1 LNHDA, CDR2 SQIVND (reference sequence). V shed 4 bases, J shed 0 bases, and the junction held 2 bases outside the gene matches. This CDR3 region has 14 residues. Here the CDR3 DNA reads TGTGCCAGTAGTACAGGGGGAGTGAACACTGAAGCTTTCTTT. Encoded protein: CASSTGGVNTEAFF.

J is TRBJ1-2 and V is TRBV4-1; D gene uncertain. V lost 0 bases, J lost 4 bases, and 12 bases lay in between. Germline lookup yields CDR1 MGHRA and CDR2 YSYEKL. CDR3 length: 15 residues. The CDR3 here is CASSQERWASYGYTF. The DNA for the CDR3 is TGCGCCAGCAGCCAAGAGAGGTGGGCTTCCTATGGCTACACCTTC.

This clone was detected once. The chain has TRBV5-4 and TRBJ2-1; perhaps TRBD2 as D (6 bases). V shed 0 bases and J shed 7 bases, with 8 bases lying between them. From germline, CDR1 is SGHNT and CDR2 YYREEE (reference sequence). The CDR3 loop spans 13 amino acids. CDR3 amino acids: CASSLAGGNEQFF. CDR3 sequence (DNA): TGTGCCAGCAGCTTGGCCGGGGGTAATGAGCAGTTCTTC.

The chain couples TRBV29-1 to TRBJ1-1; D gene ambiguous. This CDR3 is built from 15 residues. The V gene lost 0 bases and the J gene lost 5 bases, with 16 bases spanning the gap. Per the germline V gene, CDR1 is SQVTM and CDR2 is ANQGSEA. The CDR3, as DNA: TGCAGCGTTGAAGAGCCCGGGTATGGGTATACTGAAGCTTTCTTT. Its translation: CSVEEPGYGYTEAFF.

The chain has TRBV6-5 and TRBJ1-4; D remains unclear. Trimming took off 6 bases at V and 4 bases at J, with 9 bases between the two ends. Germline V lookup: CDR1 MNHEY, CDR2 SVGAGI. This CDR3 contains 13 residues. The CDR3 protein is CASSPGYNEKLFF. Written as DNA, the CDR3 is TGTGCCAGCAGCCCGGGTTATAATGAAAAACTGTTTTTT.

The chain joins TRBV6-6 to TRBJ1-1; D call uncertain. V lost 2 bases, J lost 1 base, and 8 bases lay in between. CDR3 length: 14 amino acids. The V gene's germline CDR1 is MNHNY and CDR2 SVGAGI (reference sequence). DNA of the CDR3: TGTGCCAGCAGTTACCTCACACGGAACACTGAAGCTTTCTTT. This encodes CASSYLTRNTEAFF.

This chain's CDR3 is CASSHGYRNQPQHF. In nucleotides, the CDR3 is TGCGCCAGCAGCCATGGGTACAGGAATCAGCCCCAGCATTTT. V is TRBV4-1 and J is TRBJ1-5; D is perhaps TRBD1 (5 bases). This CDR3 has 14 amino acids. Trimming shortened V by 3 bases and J by 4 bases, and 10 bases separated the two germline ends. The germline gives CDR1 MGHRA, CDR2 YSYEKL.

V is TRBV29-1 and J is TRBJ2-1, with 7 nucleotides matching TRBD2. CDR1 SQVTM and CDR2 ANQGSEA come from the germline V gene. Trimming at V came to 3 bases and at J to 5 bases, leaving 13 bases not matched to a gene. The CDR3 contains 16 residues. The CDR3 DNA is TGCAGCGTTGATAAATTGGCGGGAGTTCCCGACAATGAGCAGTTCTTC. It encodes CSVDKLAGVPDNEQFF.

The chain uses TRBV11-2 and TRBJ2-1, with TRBD2 matching over 10 bases. The CDR3 length is 15 residues. Germline CDR1 and CDR2: SGHAT and FQNNGV. The ends lost 5 bases at V and 7 bases at J; junction bases unmatched: 8. This chain's CDR3 is CASSLAGVRENEQFF. Here the CDR3 DNA reads TGTGCCAGCAGCCTAGCGGGAGTTAGAGAGAATGAGCAGTTCTTC.

Only one count was recorded for this clone. V gene TRBV4-1 combines with J gene TRBJ2-5, with D possibly TRBD1 on 6 matching bases. V lost 2 bases and J lost 1, with 8 bases in between. Per the germline V gene, CDR1 is MGHRA and CDR2 is YSYEKL. The CDR3 runs to 14 residues. The CDR3 protein is CASSQQDSQETQYF. The CDR3 DNA sequence: TGCGCCAGCAGCCAACAGGACAGCCAAGAGACCCAGTACTTC.

The V and J genes are TRBV14 and TRBJ2-2; D is unclear. This CDR3 spans 13 amino acids. In germline, CDR1 is SGHDN, CDR2 FVKESK. V was pared by 4 bases and J by 4 bases, with 7 bases between. The CDR3 bases are TGTGCCAGCAGCCCGGTGGGCACCGGGGAGCTGTTTTTT. Its translation: CASSPVGTGELFF.

The chain combines TRBV6-1 with TRBJ2-1, with 10 bases fitting TRBD2. CDR1 is MNHNS and CDR2 is SASEGT in the germline V gene. J lost 4 bases, V lost 2 bases, and 5 bases had no gene match. This CDR3 region has 16 residues. The CDR3 sequence is CASSEYSGGYYNEQFF. In nucleotides, the CDR3 is TGTGCCAGCAGTGAATATAGCGGGGGGTATTACAATGAGCAGTTCTTC.

This clone was seen once. This chain connects TRBV11-2 to TRBJ2-1; D is unclear. The germline V gene encodes CDR1 SGHAT and CDR2 FQNNGV. CDR3 length: 15 amino acids. Trimming took 5 bases from V and 0 from J, leaving 11 bases between them. The CDR3 here is CASSPLFGSYNEQFF. The CDR3 coding sequence is TGTGCCAGCAGCCCTCTTTTCGGCTCCTACAATGAGCAGTTCTTC.

This clone qualifies as medium-sized. One junction end disagrees with the germline gene, perhaps due to a read error. CDR3 sequence: CASSPTGGVNTGELFF. CDR3 nucleotides: TGTGCTAGCAGCCCCACTGGAGGGGTGAACACCGGGGAGCTGTTTTTT. The rearrangement joins TRBV7-7 to TRBJ2-2, with D possibly TRBD2 on 6 matching bases. Germline V gene sequence: CDR1 SSHAT, CDR2 FNYEAQ (reference sequence). This CDR3 is built from 16 residues.